The rows below give T cell receptor beta chains drawn from one sample of a study of cytotoxic CD8 clonotypes in ibrutinib-treated CLL. Sequenced by immunoSEQ multiplex PCR; TCRdb stores in-frame clones only, minus some. Of nearly 50,000 clones listed, about three fifths were seen once; the top ten hold around 30%. The input for sequencing was PBMCs, taken after 24 months of ibrutinib treatment. The origin of the receptors is a human donor with chronic lymphocytic leukemia. CDR3s include the opening cysteine and the closing phenylalanine or tryptophan. The order of the fields is clone size, V gene, D gene, J gene, CDR3 DNA, CDR3 protein. A D gene is named only where the DNA matches it firmly. Clone sizes are given selectively: once, few, many, or a class where the clone is expanded.

clone_size: NA
v_call: TRBV29-1
d_call: NA
j_call: TRBJ1-1
cdr3_nt: TGCAGCGCCGGTGTCACTGAAGCTTTCTTT
cdr3_aa: CSAGVTEAFF

clone_size: NA
v_call: TRBV9
d_call: NA
j_call: TRBJ2-1
cdr3_nt: TGTGCCAGCAGCCCCCAGTACAATGAGCAGTTCTTC
cdr3_aa: CASSPQYNEQFF

clone_size: NA
v_call: TRBV6-6
d_call: TRBD1
j_call: TRBJ1-1
cdr3_nt: TGTGCCACCATAAGTTGGGACAGGGAGGCTAGCACTGAAGCTTTCTTT
cdr3_aa: CATISWDREASTEAFF

clone_size: NA
v_call: TRBV2
d_call: NA
j_call: TRBJ1-4
cdr3_nt: TGTGCCAGCAGCCTCGGCAGGGAAGATGAAAAACTGTTTTTT
cdr3_aa: CASSLGREDEKLFF

clone_size: NA
v_call: TRBV19
d_call: NA
j_call: TRBJ1-5
cdr3_nt: TGTGCCAGTAGTATCGTGGCGGGGTGGAGCAATCAGCCCCAGCATTTT
cdr3_aa: CASSIVAGWSNQPQHF

clone_size: NA
v_call: TRBV11-2
d_call: TRBD2
j_call: TRBJ2-1
cdr3_nt: TGTGCCAGCACCGATCTAGCGGGGTCCTACAATGAGCAGTTCTTC
cdr3_aa: CASTDLAGSYNEQFF

clone_size: NA
v_call: TRBV7-8
d_call: NA
j_call: TRBJ1-2
cdr3_nt: TGTGCCAGCAGCTTAGATGGAACCGGGATCGGCTACACCTTC
cdr3_aa: CASSLDGTGIGYTF

clone_size: NA
v_call: TRBV5-4
d_call: NA
j_call: TRBJ1-2
cdr3_nt: TGTGCCAGCAGCCCCCCTGGGACTAACTATGGCTACACCTTC
cdr3_aa: CASSPPGTNYGYTF

clone_size: NA
v_call: TRBV28
d_call: NA
j_call: TRBJ1-1
cdr3_nt: TGTGCCAGCAGTCTCAACCCAGGACATGAAGCTTTCTTT
cdr3_aa: CASSLNPGHEAFF

clone_size: NA
v_call: TRBV19
d_call: TRBD1
j_call: TRBJ1-4
cdr3_nt: TGTGCCAGTGGGGGACAGAGTAATGAAAAACTGTTTTTT
cdr3_aa: CASGGQSNEKLFF

clone_size: NA
v_call: TRBV7-9
d_call: NA
j_call: TRBJ2-1
cdr3_nt: TGTGCCAGCAGCTTTAGCGGCACGTCTTACAATGAGCAGTTCTTC
cdr3_aa: CASSFSGTSYNEQFF

clone_size: NA
v_call: TRBV7-6
d_call: TRBD2
j_call: TRBJ2-1
cdr3_nt: TGTGCCAGCAGCCCATACGCTAGCGGGGGGACCTATTACAATGAGCAGTTCTTC
cdr3_aa: CASSPYASGGTYYNEQFF

clone_size: NA
v_call: TRBV29-1
d_call: NA
j_call: TRBJ1-3
cdr3_nt: TGCAGCGTTGCTGATTCCCACGGAAACACCATATATTTT
cdr3_aa: CSVADSHGNTIYF

clone_size: NA
v_call: TRBV5-1
d_call: NA
j_call: TRBJ2-5
cdr3_nt: TGCGCCAGCAGCGGGGGGACAGTAGGACAAGAGACCCAGTACTTC
cdr3_aa: CASSGGTVGQETQYF

clone_size: many
v_call: TRBV5-1
d_call: NA
j_call: TRBJ2-7
cdr3_nt: TGCGCCAGCAGCTTGGTGTCAGGGACCAACTACGAGCAGTACTTC
cdr3_aa: CASSLVSGTNYEQYF

clone_size: NA
v_call: TRBV27
d_call: TRBD2
j_call: TRBJ2-7
cdr3_nt: TGTGCCAGCAGTTTCTGGGGGGGATACGAGCAGTACTTC
cdr3_aa: CASSFWGGYEQYF

clone_size: once
v_call: TRBV27
d_call: TRBD1
j_call: TRBJ2-2
cdr3_nt: TGTGCCAGCAGTAAGACAGGGGGCACCGGGGAGCTGTTTTTT
cdr3_aa: CASSKTGGTGELFF

clone_size: NA
v_call: TRBV29-1
d_call: NA
j_call: TRBJ2-7
cdr3_nt: TGCAGCGTTGTTCTTGCGTCTGCGGTCTCCTACGAGCAGTACTTC
cdr3_aa: CSVVLASAVSYEQYF

clone_size: NA
v_call: TRBV2
d_call: TRBD1
j_call: TRBJ2-6
cdr3_nt: TGTGCCAGCAGGGGACAGGGTTCTGGGGCCAACGTCCTGACTTTC
cdr3_aa: CASRGQGSGANVLTF

clone_size: NA
v_call: TRBV29-1
d_call: NA
j_call: TRBJ2-7
cdr3_nt: TGCAGCGTTGAAGATACCTCCTACGAGCAGTACTTC
cdr3_aa: CSVEDTSYEQYF

clone_size: NA
v_call: TRBV6-5
d_call: NA
j_call: TRBJ2-6
cdr3_nt: TGTGCCAGCAGTTACATGGCTGGGGCCAACGTCCTGACTTTC
cdr3_aa: CASSYMAGANVLTF

clone_size: NA
v_call: TRBV27
d_call: NA
j_call: TRBJ2-5
cdr3_nt: TGTGCCAGCAGTTTATGGGCTTCGGTTCAAGAGACCCAGTACTTC
cdr3_aa: CASSLWASVQETQYF

clone_size: NA
v_call: TRBV4-1
d_call: NA
j_call: TRBJ1-1
cdr3_nt: TGCGCCAGCAGCCAGCAGGTGGAAGGAACTGAAGCTTTCTTT
cdr3_aa: CASSQQVEGTEAFF

clone_size: many
v_call: TRBV2
d_call: NA
j_call: TRBJ1-6
cdr3_nt: TGTGCCAGCAGTGAGTTGGGGGATAATTCACCCCTCCACTTT
cdr3_aa: CASSELGDNSPLHF